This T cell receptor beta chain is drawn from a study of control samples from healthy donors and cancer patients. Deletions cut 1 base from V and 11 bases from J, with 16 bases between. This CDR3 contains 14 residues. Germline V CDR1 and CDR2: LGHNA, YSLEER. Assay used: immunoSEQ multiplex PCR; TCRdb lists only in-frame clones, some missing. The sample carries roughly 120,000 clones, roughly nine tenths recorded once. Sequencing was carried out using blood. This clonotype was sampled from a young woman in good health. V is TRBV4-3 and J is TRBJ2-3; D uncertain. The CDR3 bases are TGCGCCAGCAGCCAAGTTATCAAGGCTCCGCAGCAGTATTTT. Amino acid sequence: CASSQVIKAPQQYF.